This passage covers 19 T cell receptor beta chains from one sample sequenced in a study of OX40 agonist ivuxolimab in advanced cancers. The library was produced with the immunoSEQ multiplex PCR assay. The source is immuneACCESS, and TCRdb retained only in-frame sequences with V and J called. Part of the clones is not carried over; for the studies checked, unresolved V genes explain less than half of this, and the remainder is unexplained. The sample table records over 55,000 clones; about 93% of these occur just once. The top ten constitute approximately 14% of the sample. Sequencing used CD4+ or CD8+ T cells sorted from blood, obtained in a trial of the OX40 agonist ivuxolimab. The source of these receptors is an adult with an advanced solid tumor such as melanoma, head and neck, liver or kidney cancer.

For the CDR3, the DNA is TGTGCCAGTAGCTTGTCGGGGATTTCCTACGAGCAGTACTTC. Encoded protein: CASSLSGISYEQYF. The chain uses TRBV19 and TRBJ2-7; tentative D call: TRBD2 (5 bases). Trimming took 6 bases from V and 1 from J, leaving 13 bases between them. The CDR3 loop spans 14 amino acids. Germline V lookup: CDR1 LNHDA, CDR2 SQIVND (reference sequence). The entire variable domain, with the rest obtained from reference TRBV19 and TRBJ2-7, is as follows: DGGITQSPKYLFRKEGQNVTLSCEQNLNHDAMYWYRQDPGQGLRLIYYSQIVNDFQKGDIAEGYSVSREKKESFPLTVTSAQKNPTAFYLCASSLSGISYEQYFGPGTRLTVT.

V gene TRBV29-1 combines with J gene TRBJ2-5; TRBD2 matches at 9 bases. The CDR3 spans 13 residues. The ends lost 3 bases at V and 11 bases at J; junction bases unmatched: 10. Germline CDR1 and CDR2: SQVTM and ANQGSEA. The CDR3 region is CSVETSGLSEQYF. In DNA form, the CDR3 reads TGCAGCGTTGAGACTAGCGGACTTTCGGAGCAGTACTTC. Together with reference TRBV29-1 and TRBJ2-5, the CDR3 gives the full variable domain: SAVISQKPSRDICQRGTSLTIQCQVDSQVTMMFWYRQQPGQSLTLIATANQGSEATYESGFVIDKFPISRPNLTFSTLTVSNMSPEDSSIYLCSVETSGLSEQYFGPGTRLLVL.

The chain joins TRBV7-6 to TRBJ1-2, with 7 nucleotides matching TRBD1. This CDR3 spans 16 amino acids. CDR1 is SGHVS and CDR2 is FNYEAQ in the germline V gene. The junction had 8 bases not matched to a gene; V was cut back by 1 base and J by 3 bases. The CDR3 is CASSLGGSGGDYGYTF. CDR3 coding DNA: TGTGCCAGCAGCTTAGGCGGTTCAGGGGGGGACTATGGCTACACCTTC.

CDR3 residues: CASSPSFQLEAFF. The CDR3 DNA reads as TGTGCCAGCAGCCCCTCATTCCAGCTTGAAGCTTTCTTT. The rearrangement joins TRBV7-2 to TRBJ1-1; the D is unclear. The CDR3 consists of 13 residues. In germline, CDR1 is SGHTA, CDR2 FQGNSA. The V end lost 5 bases, the J end lost 7 bases, and 14 bases lay between the germline ends.

This clone was seen once. V and J are TRBV4-1 and TRBJ2-5, with TRBD2 identical over 9 bases. J lost 2 bases, V lost 0 bases, and 16 bases had no gene match. This CDR3 has 20 residues. Germline V CDR1 and CDR2: MGHRA, YSYEKL. CDR3 in amino acids: CASSQENLTWLAGFQETQYF. Here the CDR3 DNA reads TGCGCCAGCAGCCAAGAAAACCTGACGTGGCTAGCGGGATTTCAAGAGACCCAGTACTTC.

The J gene is TRBJ2-7, the V gene TRBV6-5, with a weak D call TRBD2 (5 bases). Between the trimmed V and J ends, which lost 6 bases and 2 bases, there was a span of 11 bases. The CDR3 sequence is 13 residues long. Germline CDR1 MNHEY, CDR2 SVGAGI. The CDR3 DNA follows: TGTGCCAGCAGCCCCCCCGGGACCTACGAGCAGTACTTC. Translated, it gives CASSPPGTYEQYF.

The chain is built from TRBV13 and TRBJ2-3; D uncertain. The V end was cut by 1 base, the J end by 3 bases, with 11 bases between. CDR1 is PRHDT and CDR2 is FYEKMQ in the germline V gene (reference sequence). This CDR3 is built from 15 residues. CDR3 coding DNA: TGTGCCAGCAGCTTAGTAGTTTTACAGACAGATACGCAGTATTTT. Its translation is CASSLVVLQTDTQYF.

The rearrangement joins TRBV13 to TRBJ2-7, with D possibly matching TRBD2 (5 bases). The CDR3 runs 13 residues. Between the trimmed V and J ends, which lost 5 bases and 4 bases, there was a span of 12 bases. Germline CDR1 reads PRHDT; CDR2 reads FYEKMQ (reference sequence). The CDR3 region is CASSPGILYEQYF. The CDR3 nucleotides are TGTGCCAGCAGCCCCGGGATTTTGTACGAGCAGTACTTC. The full variable domain, its missing parts supplied by reference TRBV13 and TRBJ2-7, is AAGVIQSPRHLIKEKRETATLKCYPIPRHDTVYWYQQGPGQDPQFLISFYEKMQSDKGSIPDRFSAQQFSDYHSELNMSSLELGDSALYFCASSPGILYEQYFGPGTRLTVT.

CDR3 bases: TGTGCCAGTAGTCCCGGACAGGGGGAGAACTATGGCTACACCTTC. Its protein product is CASSPGQGENYGYTF. The gene calls are TRBV19 and TRBJ1-2; 10 positions agree with TRBD1. The CDR3 covers 15 residues. Germline V CDR1 and CDR2: LNHDA, SQIVND (reference sequence). V trimming: 5 bases; J trimming: 2 bases; junction bases outside the gene matches: 5. Variable domain in full (rest from reference TRBV19 and TRBJ1-2): DGGITQSPKYLFRKEGQNVTLSCEQNLNHDAMYWYRQDPGQGLRLIYYSQIVNDFQKGDIAEGYSVSREKKESFPLTVTSAQKNPTAFYLCASSPGQGENYGYTFGSGTRLTVV.

The chain couples TRBV19 to TRBJ1-5; D remains ambiguous. Trimming took 4 bases from V and 7 from J, leaving 14 bases between them. Germline V gene lookup returns CDR1 LNHDA and CDR2 SQIVND (reference sequence). The CDR3 contains 14 residues. CDR3 coding DNA: TGTGCCAGTAGTACTCCCCCCGGGTTGCAGCCCCAGCATTTT. It specifies CASSTPPGLQPQHF.

This chain joins TRBV5-6 and TRBJ1-5; 8 positions match TRBD1. This CDR3 is built from 16 residues. Losses at the gene ends were 0 bases for V and 2 bases for J; bases not matched to a gene: 4. In germline, CDR1 is SGHDT, CDR2 YYEEEE. CDR3: CASSLGGRGRNQPQHF. CDR3 coding DNA: TGTGCCAGCAGCTTGGGGGGCAGGGGGCGCAATCAGCCCCAGCATTTT.

The genes are TRBV7-2 and TRBJ2-7, with TRBD1 identical over 9 bases. Germline V lookup: CDR1 SGHTA, CDR2 FQGNSA. CDR3 length equals 16 residues. V lost 5 bases and J lost 2; bases outside the gene matches: 10. The CDR3 is CASSEDRGWGPYEQYF. CDR3 bases: TGTGCCAGCAGCGAGGACAGGGGATGGGGCCCCTACGAGCAGTACTTC. Looking up the rest from reference TRBV7-2 and TRBJ2-7 gives the full variable domain: GAGVSQSPSNKVTEKGKDVELRCDPISGHTALYWYRQSLGQGLEFLIYFQGNSAPDKSGLPSDRFSAERTGGSVSTLTIQRTQQEDSAVYLCASSEDRGWGPYEQYFGPGTRLTVT.

This clone was seen once. The rearrangement links TRBV19 to TRBJ2-7, with D perhaps matching TRBD1 (6 bases). V was clipped by 3 bases and J by 0 bases, with 12 bases between them. The CDR3 sequence is 15 residues long. Germline V gives CDR1 LNHDA, CDR2 SQIVND (reference sequence). The chain's CDR3 is CASSMGQGLSYEQYF. Here the CDR3 DNA reads TGTGCCAGTAGTATGGGGCAGGGGCTCTCCTACGAGCAGTACTTC.

This clone has just one count. This sequence joins TRBV9 and TRBJ1-1, with a weak D call TRBD1 (5 bases). The V gene lost 0 bases and the J gene lost 6 bases, with 9 bases spanning the gap. This CDR3 has 13 residues. Germline-derived CDR1 and CDR2 are SGDLS and YYNGEE. In DNA, the CDR3 is TGTGCCAGCAGCGTAGATGGGGGAGCTGAAGCTTTCTTT. The encoded protein is CASSVDGGAEAFF.

This chain joins TRBV9 and TRBJ1-2; D not resolved. The CDR3 has 14 residues. The V gene's germline CDR1 is SGDLS and CDR2 YYNGEE. V lost 3 bases, J lost 0 bases, and 9 bases lay in between. The CDR3 nucleotides are TGTGCCAGCAGCGCAGAGGGCTCTAACTATGGCTACACCTTC. Amino acid sequence: CASSAEGSNYGYTF.

The DNA of the CDR3 is TGTGCCAGCTCACCAAGGGGGGGCGCTTTGTCCTACAATGAGCAGTTCTTC. Translated: CASSPRGGALSYNEQFF. The V and J genes are TRBV18 and TRBJ2-1, with TRBD2 as a possible D gene (7 bases). Germline CDR1 reads KGHSH; CDR2 reads LQKENI. The CDR3 has 17 amino acids. Trimming shortened V by 2 bases and J by 1 base, and 15 bases separated the two germline ends.

V gene TRBV4-3 combines with J gene TRBJ2-1; no reliable D call. The germline V and J ends were trimmed by 3 bases and 6 bases, with 18 bases remaining between them. Germline V gene data show CDR1 as LGHNA and CDR2 as YSLEER. The CDR3 sequence is 16 residues long. CDR3 in DNA: TGCGCCAGCAGCCAGGCTAGGGTGCGGCGGTTCAATGAGCAGTTCTTC. Translating it yields CASSQARVRRFNEQFF.

The DNA for the CDR3 is TGTGCCAGCAGCTTAGGGGGTACGACCTACGAGCAGTACTTC. This sequence encodes CASSLGGTTYEQYF. V gene TRBV7-8 combines with J gene TRBJ2-7; D is unclear. V dropped 1 base and J dropped 2 bases, with 9 bases sitting between them. The CDR3 loop spans 14 amino acids. Looked up from germline, CDR1 is SGHVS and CDR2 is FQNEAQ. The variable domain in full, completed from reference TRBV7-8 and TRBJ2-7, reads GAGVSQSPRYKVAKRGQDVALRCDPISGHVSLFWYQQALGQGPEFLTYFQNEAQLDKSGLPSDRFFAERPEGSVSTLKIQRTQQEDSAVYLCASSLGGTTYEQYFGPGTRLTVT.

The chain uses TRBV11-2 and TRBJ2-7, with TRBD2 as a possible D gene (6 bases). The germline V gene encodes CDR1 SGHAT and CDR2 FQNNGV. The CDR3 consists of 15 residues. The ends were cut back, 7 bases at V and 0 bases at J, with 16 bases in the middle. The CDR3 reads CASNKLGTRSYEQYF. The CDR3 DNA reads as TGTGCCAGCAACAAATTAGGGACTCGCTCCTACGAGCAGTACTTC.